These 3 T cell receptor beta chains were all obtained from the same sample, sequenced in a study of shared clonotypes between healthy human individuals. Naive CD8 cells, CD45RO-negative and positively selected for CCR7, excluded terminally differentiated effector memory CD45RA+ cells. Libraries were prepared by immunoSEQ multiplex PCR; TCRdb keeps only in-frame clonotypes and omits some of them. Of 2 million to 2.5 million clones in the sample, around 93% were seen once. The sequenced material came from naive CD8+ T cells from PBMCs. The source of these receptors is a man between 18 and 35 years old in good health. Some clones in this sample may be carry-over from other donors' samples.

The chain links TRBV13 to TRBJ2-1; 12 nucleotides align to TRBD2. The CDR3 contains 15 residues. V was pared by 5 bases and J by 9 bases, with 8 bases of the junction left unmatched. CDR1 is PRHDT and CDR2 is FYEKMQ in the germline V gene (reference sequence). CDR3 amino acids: CASSARTSGMGEQFF. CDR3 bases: TGTGCCAGCAGCGCCAGGACTAGCGGGATGGGTGAGCAGTTCTTC.

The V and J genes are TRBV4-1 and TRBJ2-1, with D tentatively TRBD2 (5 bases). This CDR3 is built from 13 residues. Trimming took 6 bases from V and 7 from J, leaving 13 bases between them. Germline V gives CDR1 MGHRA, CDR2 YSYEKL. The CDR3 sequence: CASSLNRGNEQFF. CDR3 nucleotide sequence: TGCGCCAGCAGTCTTAATCGGGGAAATGAGCAGTTCTTC.

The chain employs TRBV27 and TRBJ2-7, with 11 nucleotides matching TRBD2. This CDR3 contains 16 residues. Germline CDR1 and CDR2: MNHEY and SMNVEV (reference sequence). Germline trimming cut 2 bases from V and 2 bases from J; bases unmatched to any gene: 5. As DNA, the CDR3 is TGTGCCAGCAGTTTACTATCGACTAGCGGGGCCTACGAGCAGTACTTC. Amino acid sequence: CASSLLSTSGAYEQYF.